The T cell receptor beta chain under discussion was sequenced for a study of T cells in Graves' hyperthyroidism and ophthalmopathy. General study points: A model of 13 V-J features distinguished ophthalmopathy from stable hyperthyroidism. Most clonotypes expanded in the thyroid (above 0.001) were also present in blood.

The length of the CDR3 is 13 residues. Between the trimmed V and J ends, which lost 5 bases and 2 bases, there was a span of 10 bases. Germline V lookup: CDR1 MNHEY, CDR2 SMNVEV (reference sequence). This clonotype was counted ten times or more. The target antigen is unknown. The patients, who ranged from 18 to 65 in age, presented with newly diagnosed hyperthyroidism lasting under 2 months. TCR beta CDR3 regions were amplified from RNA. The TCR CDR3 was amplified in a first-round RT-PCR using the HTBI primer set. TCRdb itself ran the multiplex PCR reads through MiXCR, one entry per CDR3 protein. The table lists 150,000 to 200,000 distinct CDR3 sequences, about 9.4% of them singletons.

The source is a young woman with Graves' hyperthyroidism that later progressed to Graves' ophthalmopathy. The sequenced sample consisted of blood. This chain joins TRBV27 and TRBJ2-7; no clear D. DNA of the CDR3: TGTGCCAGCAGTCCATCCGCCGCCTACGAGCAGTACTTC. Its translation is CASSPSAAYEQYF.